The entry below gives a single T cell receptor beta chain sequence along with its context. The V end was cut by 5 bases, the J end by 7 bases, with 18 bases between. Germline-derived CDR1 and CDR2 are SEHNR and FQNEAQ (reference sequence). The CDR3 length is 15 residues. The method was immunoSEQ multiplex PCR; TCRdb's version includes in-frame clones alone and lacks a portion of them. Altogether around 110,000 clones are present, less than 95% being singletons, with the ten largest covering 1.8%. These data belong to a study of blood T cell repertoires in COVID-19. For the study at large: Acute and convalescent COVID-19 samples came from the United States, Italy and Spain.

This sequence originates from a human donor with active COVID-19. The donor label of this sample is uncertain. The chain is built from TRBV7-9 and TRBJ2-4, with no clear D. The sequencing input was peripheral blood. For the CDR3, the DNA is TGTGCCAGCAGCCACATGTGGCTTTACGCCAACATTCAGTACTTC. Its protein product is CASSHMWLYANIQYF.